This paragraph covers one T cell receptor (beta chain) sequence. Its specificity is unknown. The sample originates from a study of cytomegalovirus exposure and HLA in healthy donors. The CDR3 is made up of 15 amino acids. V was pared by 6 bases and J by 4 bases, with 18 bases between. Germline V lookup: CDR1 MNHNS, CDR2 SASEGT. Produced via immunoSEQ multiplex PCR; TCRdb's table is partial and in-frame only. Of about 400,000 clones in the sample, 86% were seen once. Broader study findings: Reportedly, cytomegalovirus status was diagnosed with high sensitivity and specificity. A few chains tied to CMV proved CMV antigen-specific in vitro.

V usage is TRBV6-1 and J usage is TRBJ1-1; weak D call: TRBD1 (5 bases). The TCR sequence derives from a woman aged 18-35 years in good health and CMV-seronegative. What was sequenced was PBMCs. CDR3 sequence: CASSPGRGYGTEAFF. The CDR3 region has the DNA TGTGCCAGCAGCCCGGGGCGGGGATATGGCACTGAAGCTTTCTTT.